These 16 T cell receptor beta chains came from one sample sequenced in a study of molecular identifiers for immune sequencing clone quantification. In TCRdb, the PCR reads were re-called with MiXCR into one record per CDR3 protein. The table lists roughly 320,000 distinct CDR3 sequences, 20% to 25% of them singletons. The material sequenced was naive CD8+ T cells from blood, with Jurkat cell RNA spiked in. The subset denotes: FACS-sorted CD8+CD4-CCR7+CD45RA+ naive T cells. The source is a human donor in good health. Some libraries in this study had Jurkat cell RNA spiked in.

In the case of this clonotype: This may arise from a read error, as a much more abundant clone is one base away. The chain couples TRBV4-2 to TRBJ2-7; the match to TRBD2 covers 9 bases. CDR1 and CDR2 (germline): LGHNA, YNFKEQ. The CDR3 is made up of 16 amino acids. V shed 4 bases, J shed 2 bases, and the junction held 9 bases outside the gene matches. The CDR3 sequence: CASSRDRASGAYEQYF. Here the CDR3 DNA reads TGTGCCAGCAGCCGAGATCGGGCTAGCGGGGCCTACGAGCAGTACTTC.

This clonotype was counted a few times. The chain combines TRBV29-1 with TRBJ2-3; TRBD2 matches at 11 bases. The CDR3 runs to 14 residues. Germline lookup yields CDR1 SQVTM and CDR2 ANQGSEA. Trimming removed 6 bases from V and 6 bases from J; junction bases left unmatched: 8. This CDR3 reads CSVSIAGGEDTQYF. Written as DNA, the CDR3 is TGCAGCGTATCTATAGCGGGAGGGGAGGATACGCAGTATTTT.

This clonotype has a count of ten or more. The CDR3 nucleotides read TGTGCCAGCAGCTTTCGTCCGGGAGTGTCAGATACGCAGTATTTT. Translating it yields CASSFRPGVSDTQYF. The chain is built from TRBV7-9 and TRBJ2-3; possible D gene TRBD2, 6 bases. The germline gives CDR1 SEHNR, CDR2 FQNEAQ (reference sequence). The CDR3 has 15 residues. Trimming shortened V by 3 bases and J by 4 bases, and 14 bases separated the two germline ends.

With respect to this clonotype: Since a much larger clone is just one base distant, this may be a read error. This chain uses TRBV6-5 with TRBJ2-3; 7 bases agree with TRBD2. The CDR3 is 15 amino acids. CDR1 and CDR2 (germline): MNHEY, SVGAGI. V lost 6 bases and J lost 3; bases outside the gene matches: 9. The DNA for the CDR3 is TGTGCCAGCAGGCTCGCCGGACTAGTAACAGATACGCAGTATTTT. It codes for CASRLAGLVTDTQYF.

At least ten counts were recorded for this clonotype. This chain joins TRBV6-2 or TRBV6-3 and TRBJ2-7; D may be TRBD2 (6 bases). The CDR3 extends over 14 amino acids. The V end lost 2 bases, the J end lost 0 bases, and 8 bases lay between the germline ends. Germline CDR1 MNHEY, CDR2 SVGEGT. CDR3 protein: CASSYRDSSYEQYF. DNA for the CDR3: TGTGCCAGCAGTTACCGGGACTCCTCCTACGAGCAGTACTTC.

This clonotype occurred many times. The V call is TRBV29-1, the J call TRBJ2-3; 11 bases fit TRBD2. The germline V gene has CDR1 SQVTM and CDR2 ANQGSEA. There are 14 residues in the CDR3. V lost 7 bases, J lost 0 bases, and 3 bases stayed unmatched. As DNA, the CDR3 is TGCAGCGCGTGGACTAGCGGGAGCACAGATACGCAGTATTTT. It is translated as CSAWTSGSTDTQYF.

In this sample, this clonotype turned up many times. The genes are TRBV7-9 and TRBJ1-1, with D possibly TRBD1 on 5 matching bases. Looked up from germline, CDR1 is SEHNR and CDR2 is FQNEAQ (reference sequence). V was shortened by 5 bases and J by 7 bases, with 11 bases between the two germline ends. The length of the CDR3 is 12 residues. The DNA for the CDR3 is TGTGCCAGCAGCCTGCAGGGAGGTGAAGCTTTCTTT. Its translation: CASSLQGGEAFF.

This clonotype was seen many times. The genes are TRBV23-1 and TRBJ2-5; unclear D gene. TRBV23-1 qualifies as an ORF whose function is uncertain. The V gene lost 7 bases and the J gene lost 2 bases, with 20 bases spanning the gap. This CDR3 has 16 amino acids. In nucleotides, the CDR3 is TGCGCCAGCAACGCGTCAGGTTTCGACACTCAAGAGACCCAGTACTTC. Translated: CASNASGFDTQETQYF.

In this sample, this clonotype turned up many times. The chain has TRBV29-1 and TRBJ1-2; D is possibly TRBD1 (6 bases). CDR3 length: 14 residues. Deletions cut 1 base from V and 3 bases from J, with 12 bases between. Germline V CDR1 and CDR2: SQVTM, ANQGSEA. CDR3 bases: TGCAGCGTTGAAGCGCCAGGGGAAGACTATGGCTACACCTTC. This codes for CSVEAPGEDYGYTF.

This clonotype was observed at least ten times. V usage is TRBV4-1 and J usage is TRBJ2-1; TRBD1 aligns across 7 bases. Germline CDR1 MGHRA, CDR2 YSYEKL. V lost 1 base and J lost 4; bases outside the gene matches: 1. The CDR3 length is 14 residues. The CDR3, as DNA: TGCGCCAGCAGCCAAGGACAGGGTTACAATGAGCAGTTCTTC. Amino acid sequence: CASSQGQGYNEQFF.

Ten or more counts support this clonotype. The chain employs TRBV20-1 and TRBJ1-2, with no clear D. V was shortened by 3 bases and J by 0 bases, with 14 bases between the two germline ends. CDR1 and CDR2 (germline): DFQATT, SNEGSKA (reference sequence). This CDR3 comprises 15 residues. CDR3 DNA: TGCAGTGCTAGTTTTTCCCAGAGCCCTAACTATGGCTACACCTTC. Its translation: CSASFSQSPNYGYTF.

This chain joins TRBV4-1 and TRBJ2-1; the match to TRBD2 covers 7 bases. The germline gives CDR1 MGHRA, CDR2 YSYEKL. The CDR3 consists of 16 residues. J was trimmed by 1 base and V by 2 bases; bases with no gene match: 5. CDR3 sequence: CASSQLRGTSYNEQFF. The CDR3 DNA reads as TGCGCCAGCAGCCAACTGCGGGGGACTTCCTACAATGAGCAGTTCTTC.

A note on this clonotype: Just one base apart from a much larger clone, this may be a read error. This chain connects TRBV6-5 to TRBJ1-1; a possible D gene is TRBD1 (5 bases). CDR1 and CDR2 (germline): MNHEY, SVGAGI. This CDR3 comprises 20 residues. This chain's CDR3 is CAGSYPTSGPGLVYLAEAFF. Written as DNA, the CDR3 is TGTGCCGGCAGTTACCCCACGTCCGGGCCGGGACTGGTTTATTTGGCTGAAGCTTTCTTT.

This clonotype has at least ten counts. J is TRBJ1-1 and V is TRBV7-8; no firm D call. The CDR3 length is 19 residues. V lost 0 bases to trimming and J lost 2 bases, with 22 bases between them. Per the germline V gene, CDR1 is SGHVS and CDR2 is FQNEAQ. The CDR3 DNA follows: TGTGCCAGCAGCTTAGCGCTAGTCGGGTTGTGGGGTTTAAACACTGAAGCTTTCTTT. This sequence encodes CASSLALVGLWGLNTEAFF. The variable domain in full, with the rest retrieved from reference TRBV7-8 and TRBJ1-1, is GAGVSQSPRYKVAKRGQDVALRCDPISGHVSLFWYQQALGQGPEFLTYFQNEAQLDKSGLPSDRFFAERPEGSVSTLKIQRTQQEDSAVYLCASSLALVGLWGLNTEAFFGQGTRLTVV.

The chain recombines TRBV11-2 with TRBJ2-7; 7 nucleotides align to TRBD1. This CDR3 is 15 amino acids long. The V gene end was trimmed by 8 bases and the J gene end by 4 bases; junction bases not matched to a gene: 14. Looked up from germline, CDR1 is SGHAT and CDR2 is FQNNGV. For the CDR3, the DNA is TGTGCCAGCGGCTGGGGGACAGAGATTCTTTACGAGCAGTACTTC. Its translation: CASGWGTEILYEQYF.

The table lists this clonotype with many counts. A junction boundary mismatches the germline segment, possibly from a read error. V usage is TRBV5-5 and J usage is TRBJ2-1; 7 nucleotides match TRBD2. CDR1 is SGHKS, CDR2 YYEKEE, per germline (reference sequence). The CDR3 length is 15 residues. The CDR3 region is CASSLARSGLENQVF. The CDR3 DNA follows: TGTGCCAGCAGCTTGGCCCGATCCGGACTAGAAAACCAGGTCTTC. Variable domain in full (rest from reference TRBV5-5 and TRBJ2-1): DAGVTQSPTHLIKTRGQQVTLRCSPISGHKSVSWYQQVLGQGPQFIFQYYEKEERGRGNFPDRFSARQFPNYSSELNVNALLLGDSALYLCASSLARSGLENQVFGPGTRLTVL.